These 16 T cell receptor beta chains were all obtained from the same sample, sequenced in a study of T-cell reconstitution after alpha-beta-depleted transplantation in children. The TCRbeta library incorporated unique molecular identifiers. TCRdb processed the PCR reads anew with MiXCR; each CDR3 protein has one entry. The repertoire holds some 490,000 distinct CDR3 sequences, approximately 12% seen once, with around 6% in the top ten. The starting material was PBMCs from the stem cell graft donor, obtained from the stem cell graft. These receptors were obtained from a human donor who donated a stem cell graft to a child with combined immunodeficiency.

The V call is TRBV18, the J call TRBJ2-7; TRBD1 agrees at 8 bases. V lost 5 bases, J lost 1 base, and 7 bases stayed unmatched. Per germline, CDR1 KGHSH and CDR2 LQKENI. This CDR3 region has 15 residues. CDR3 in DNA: TGTGCCAGCTCAACATCGACAGGGGCTTCCTACGAGCAGTACTTC. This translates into CASSTSTGASYEQYF.

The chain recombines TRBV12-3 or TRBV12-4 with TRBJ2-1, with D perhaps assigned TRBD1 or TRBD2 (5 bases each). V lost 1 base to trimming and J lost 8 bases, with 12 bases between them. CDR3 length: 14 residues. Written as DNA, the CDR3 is TGTGCCAGCAGTTTAGGGCTGGGGGTCGATGAGCAGTTCTTC. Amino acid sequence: CASSLGLGVDEQFF.

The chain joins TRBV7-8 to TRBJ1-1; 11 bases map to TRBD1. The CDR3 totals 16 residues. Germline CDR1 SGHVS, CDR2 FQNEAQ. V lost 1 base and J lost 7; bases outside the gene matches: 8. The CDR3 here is CASSLDYGQGALEAFF. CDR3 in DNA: TGTGCCAGCAGCTTAGATTATGGACAGGGGGCACTTGAAGCTTTCTTT.

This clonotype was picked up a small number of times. The CDR3 region is CASKLTVMNTEAFF. The CDR3 bases are TGTGCCAGCAAATTGACAGTCATGAACACTGAAGCTTTCTTT. The chain couples TRBV12-3 or TRBV12-4 to TRBJ1-1, with TRBD1 as a possible D gene (5 bases). The V gene lost 7 bases and the J gene lost 0 bases, with 12 bases spanning the gap. The CDR3 is made up of 14 amino acids.

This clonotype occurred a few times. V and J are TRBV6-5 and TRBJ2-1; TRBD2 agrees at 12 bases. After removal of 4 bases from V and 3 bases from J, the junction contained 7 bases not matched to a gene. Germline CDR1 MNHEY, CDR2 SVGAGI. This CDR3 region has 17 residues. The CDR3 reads CASSSLRTSGIYNEQFF. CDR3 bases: TGTGCCAGCAGTTCCCTGCGGACTAGCGGGATCTACAATGAGCAGTTCTTC.

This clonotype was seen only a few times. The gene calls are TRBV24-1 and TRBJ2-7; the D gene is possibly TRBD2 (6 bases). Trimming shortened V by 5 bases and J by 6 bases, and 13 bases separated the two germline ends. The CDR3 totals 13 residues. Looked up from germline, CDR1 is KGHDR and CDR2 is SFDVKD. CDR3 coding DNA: TGTGCCACCAGTGCCCTCCTCGGGGGCGAGCAGTACTTC. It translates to CATSALLGGEQYF.

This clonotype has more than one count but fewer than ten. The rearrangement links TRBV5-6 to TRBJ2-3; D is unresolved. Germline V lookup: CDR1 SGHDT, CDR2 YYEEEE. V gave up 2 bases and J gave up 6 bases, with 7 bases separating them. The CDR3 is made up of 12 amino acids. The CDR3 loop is CASSFSPDTQYF. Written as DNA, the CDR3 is TGTGCCAGCAGCTTTAGTCCCGATACGCAGTATTTT.

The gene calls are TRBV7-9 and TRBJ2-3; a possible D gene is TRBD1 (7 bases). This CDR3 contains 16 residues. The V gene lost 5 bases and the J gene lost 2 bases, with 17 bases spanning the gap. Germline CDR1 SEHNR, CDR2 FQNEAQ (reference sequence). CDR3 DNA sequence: TGTGCCAGCAGCCCGCGGGGACAGATTGACACAGATACGCAGTATTTT. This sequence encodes CASSPRGQIDTDTQYF.

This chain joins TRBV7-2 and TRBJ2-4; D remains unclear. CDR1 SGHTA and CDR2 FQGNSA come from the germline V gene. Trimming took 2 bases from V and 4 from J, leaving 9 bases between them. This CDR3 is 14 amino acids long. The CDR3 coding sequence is TGTGCCAGCAGCTTAATTCACAGTAAAAACATTCAGTACTTC. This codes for CASSLIHSKNIQYF. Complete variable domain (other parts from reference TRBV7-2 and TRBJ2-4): GAGVSQSPSNKVTEKGKDVELRCDPISGHTALYWYRQSLGQGLEFLIYFQGNSAPDKSGLPSDRFSAERTGGSVSTLTIQRTQQEDSAVYLCASSLIHSKNIQYFGAGTRLSVL.

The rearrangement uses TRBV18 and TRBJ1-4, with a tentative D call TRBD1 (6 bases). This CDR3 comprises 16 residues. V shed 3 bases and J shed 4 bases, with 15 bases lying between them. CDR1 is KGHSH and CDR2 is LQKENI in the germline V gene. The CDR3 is CASSPASDSHNEKLFF. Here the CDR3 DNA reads TGTGCCAGCTCACCCGCGTCGGACAGCCATAATGAAAAACTGTTTTTT.

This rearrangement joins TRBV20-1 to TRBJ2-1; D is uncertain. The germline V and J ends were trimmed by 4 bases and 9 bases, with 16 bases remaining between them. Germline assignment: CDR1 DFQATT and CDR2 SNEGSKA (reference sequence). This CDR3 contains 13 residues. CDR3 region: CSATGHWPGEQFF. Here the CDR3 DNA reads TGCAGTGCTACCGGCCACTGGCCCGGTGAGCAGTTCTTC.

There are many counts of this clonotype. The CDR3 loop is CASSLSGTGRIHEQYF. The CDR3 coding sequence is TGTGCCAGCAGTTTATCCGGGACAGGGAGGATCCACGAGCAGTACTTC. This sequence joins TRBV27 and TRBJ2-7; 9 bases map to TRBD1. This CDR3 has 16 amino acids. Per germline, CDR1 MNHEY and CDR2 SMNVEV (reference sequence). The junction had 8 bases not matched to a gene; V was cut back by 0 bases and J by 5 bases.

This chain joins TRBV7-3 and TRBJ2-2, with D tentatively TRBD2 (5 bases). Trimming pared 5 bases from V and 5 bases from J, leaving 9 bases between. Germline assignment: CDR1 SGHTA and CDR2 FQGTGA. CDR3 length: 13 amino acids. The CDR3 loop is CASSPQRTGELFF. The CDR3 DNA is TGTGCCAGCAGCCCCCAGCGGACCGGGGAGCTGTTTTTT.

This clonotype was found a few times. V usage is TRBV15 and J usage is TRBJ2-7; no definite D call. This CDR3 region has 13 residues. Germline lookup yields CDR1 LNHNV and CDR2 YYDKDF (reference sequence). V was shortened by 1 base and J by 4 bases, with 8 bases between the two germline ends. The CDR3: CATSRVGGYEQYF. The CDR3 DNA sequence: TGTGCCACCAGCAGAGTTGGTGGTTACGAGCAGTACTTC.

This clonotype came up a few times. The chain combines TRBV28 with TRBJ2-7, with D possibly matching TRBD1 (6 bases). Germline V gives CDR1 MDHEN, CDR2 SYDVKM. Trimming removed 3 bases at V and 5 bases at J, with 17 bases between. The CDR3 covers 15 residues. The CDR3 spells CASSLVAGDRDEQYF. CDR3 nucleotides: TGTGCCAGCAGTTTGGTGGCAGGGGATCGGGACGAGCAGTACTTC.

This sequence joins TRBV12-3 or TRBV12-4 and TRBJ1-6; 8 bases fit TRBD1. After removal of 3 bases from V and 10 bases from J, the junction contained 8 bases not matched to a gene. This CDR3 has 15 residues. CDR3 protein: CASSFGQGYESPLHF. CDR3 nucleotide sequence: TGTGCCAGCAGTTTCGGACAGGGCTACGAGTCACCCCTCCACTTT.